This passage covers 21 T cell receptor beta chains from one sample sequenced in a study of cytomegalovirus exposure and HLA in healthy donors. The PCR made use of 60 Vbeta and 13 Jbeta primers. Measured with immunoSEQ multiplex PCR; TCRdb has only the in-frame clones, and not every one. This sample has tens of thousands of clones, with 65% to 75% found just once. Sequencing used PBMCs. All receptors derive from a young man in good health and CMV-seropositive.

The J gene is TRBJ1-3, the V gene TRBV7-2; tentatively, D is TRBD1 (5 bases). V was trimmed by 2 bases and J by 1 base, leaving 9 bases between them. CDR1 and CDR2 from the germline V gene are SGHTA and FQGNSA. This CDR3 has 15 amino acids. The CDR3 region is CASSLQGASGNTIYF. DNA of the CDR3: TGTGCCAGCAGCTTACAAGGGGCATCTGGAAACACCATATATTTT.

This chain links TRBV27 with TRBJ2-1, with TRBD1 identical over 8 bases. Germline trimming cut 7 bases from V and 2 bases from J; bases unmatched to any gene: 10. CDR1 is MNHEY, CDR2 SMNVEV, per germline (reference sequence). The CDR3 sequence is 16 residues long. The CDR3 nucleotides read TGTGCCAGCACCGAGACCGACAGGGGACCCTACAATGAGCAGTTCTTC. This translates into CASTETDRGPYNEQFF.

V is TRBV18 and J is TRBJ1-5; 8 bases match TRBD1. This CDR3 is built from 17 residues. The V segment lost 1 base and the J segment 2 bases; nucleotides outside the gene matches: 7. CDR1 is KGHSH and CDR2 is LQKENI in the germline V gene. CDR3 coding DNA: TGTGCCAGCTCACCACAGGCTGTGACAGGGGGCAATCAGCCCCAGCATTTT. This translates into CASSPQAVTGGNQPQHF.

This chain connects TRBV19 to TRBJ2-1; 7 nucleotides agree with TRBD1. The CDR3 has 14 amino acids. Per germline, CDR1 LNHDA and CDR2 SQIVND (reference sequence). The V and J ends lost 4 bases and 12 bases, in that order; junction bases with no gene match: 12. The CDR3 bases are TGTGCCAGTAGTACCCGACAGGGATACTTTGGGCAGTTCTTC. The encoded protein is CASSTRQGYFGQFF.

The chain links TRBV9 to TRBJ1-3; D unresolved. Germline V gene lookup returns CDR1 SGDLS and CDR2 YYNGEE. The CDR3 is 13 amino acids. V was clipped by 0 bases and J by 4 bases, with 5 bases between them. The CDR3 DNA reads TGTGCCAGCAGCGTAGATAAAGGAAACACCATATATTTT. Translated, it gives CASSVDKGNTIYF. The whole variable domain, filled in from reference TRBV9 and TRBJ1-3, reads DSGVTQTPKHLITATGQRVTLRCSPRSGDLSVYWYQQSLDQGLQFLIQYYNGEERAKGNILERFSAQQFPDLHSELNLSSLELGDSALYFCASSVDKGNTIYFGEGSWLTVV.

This clone was observed a handful of times. This sequence joins TRBV10-3 and TRBJ2-7; a possible D gene is TRBD2 (7 bases). Germline CDR1 reads ENHRY; CDR2 reads SYGVKD. V lost 8 bases and J lost 3, with 17 bases in between. This CDR3 has 14 residues. CDR3 nucleotide sequence: TGTGCCATCGCCCTTTCCGGGGGGCACTACGAGCAGTACTTC. Encoded protein: CAIALSGGHYEQYF.

This clone has more than one count but fewer than ten. This chain uses TRBV18 with TRBJ2-1; maybe TRBD2 (5 bases). The V and J ends lost 4 bases and 1 base respectively, with 8 bases between them. The length of the CDR3 is 14 residues. The germline CDR1 and CDR2 sequences are KGHSH and LQKENI. The CDR3 loop is CASSREPSYNEQFF. CDR3 sequence (DNA): TGTGCCAGCTCACGGGAGCCGTCCTACAATGAGCAGTTCTTC.

This clone has only a few counts. This chain joins TRBV4-3 and TRBJ2-2; D may be TRBD2 (5 bases). The CDR3 runs to 16 residues. The V gene lost 0 bases and the J gene lost 5 bases, with 13 bases spanning the gap. Germline V gives CDR1 LGHNA, CDR2 YSLEER. This CDR3 reads CASSQDLGRATGELFF. The CDR3 bases are TGCGCCAGCAGCCAAGATCTTGGGCGGGCAACCGGGGAGCTGTTTTTT.

The gene calls are TRBV28 and TRBJ1-5; the match to TRBD1 covers 8 bases. After removal of 3 bases from V and 5 bases from J, the junction contained 3 bases not matched to a gene. This CDR3 is 14 amino acids long. Looked up from germline, CDR1 is MDHEN and CDR2 is SYDVKM. The CDR3: CASSLPGGYQPQHF. CDR3 bases: TGTGCCAGCAGTTTGCCAGGGGGCTATCAGCCCCAGCATTTT.

The rearrangement joins TRBV5-4 to TRBJ2-1, with D possibly being TRBD1 (5 bases). The germline gives CDR1 SGHNT, CDR2 YYREEE (reference sequence). Trimming took 4 bases from V and 4 from J, leaving 15 bases between them. The CDR3 length is 15 residues. The DNA of the CDR3 is TGTGCCAGCAGCGATAAGGGGCCAAGATACAATGAGCAGTTCTTC. Its translation: CASSDKGPRYNEQFF.

The chain joins TRBV2 to TRBJ2-5; no clear D gene. CDR3 length equals 15 residues. Germline CDR1 and CDR2: SNHLY and FYNNEI. Trimming removed 4 bases at V and 5 bases at J, with 17 bases between. Here the CDR3 reads CASSGRKRGTETQYF. CDR3 DNA: TGTGCCAGCAGTGGTAGAAAAAGAGGTACCGAGACCCAGTACTTC.

The chain is built from TRBV27 and TRBJ1-2, with 7 bases lining up with TRBD1. CDR1 is MNHEY and CDR2 is SMNVEV in the germline V gene (reference sequence). CDR3 size: 17 residues. V shed 4 bases and J 4 bases; nucleotides not matched to a gene: 15. The CDR3 DNA follows: TGTGCCAGCAGTTCATTTTTAAAGACAGGGAGGCTCTATGGCTACACCTTC. This sequence encodes CASSSFLKTGRLYGYTF.

The chain links TRBV14 to TRBJ2-1, with TRBD2 matching over 7 bases. V shed 4 bases, J shed 1 base, and the junction held 7 bases outside the gene matches. Germline V gives CDR1 SGHDN, CDR2 FVKESK. CDR3 size: 16 residues. In nucleotides, the CDR3 is TGTGCCAGCAGCCCCGGGAGGCCAGGTTCCTACAATGAGCAGTTCTTC. Translating gives CASSPGRPGSYNEQFF.

On this clone itself: The junction does not match germline at one end; this may be a read error. The chain links TRBV28 to TRBJ2-7; weak D call: TRBD1 (5 bases). This CDR3 contains 12 residues. Germline V gives CDR1 MDHEN, CDR2 SYDVKM. CDR3 bases: TGTGCCAGCAGTCTCCATAGTGTACCGACAGCCTTC. Protein sequence: CASSLHSVPTAF.

V and J are TRBV7-6 and TRBJ1-2; 9 nucleotides align to TRBD1. There are 13 residues in the CDR3. Trimming cost V 5 bases and J 4 bases; bases outside gene matches: 2. CDR1 is SGHVS and CDR2 is FNYEAQ in the germline V gene. The CDR3 sequence is CASSPGQGYGYTF. Here the CDR3 DNA reads TGTGCCAGCAGCCCGGGACAGGGCTATGGCTACACCTTC.

The chain employs TRBV5-1 and TRBJ2-3; 10 bases are a match to TRBD1. The CDR3 consists of 15 residues. Germline assignment: CDR1 SGHRS and CDR2 YFSETQ. V lost 3 bases, J lost 4 bases, and 5 bases stayed unmatched. CDR3 amino acids: CASSWGQGFADTQYF. The CDR3 DNA reads TGCGCCAGCAGCTGGGGACAGGGGTTCGCAGATACGCAGTATTTT.

There are a few counts of this clone. This chain links TRBV6-6 with TRBJ1-2, with a weak D call TRBD1 (5 bases). Trimming stripped 2 bases from V and 2 bases from J, with 12 bases between. Germline V lookup: CDR1 MNHNY, CDR2 SVGAGI (reference sequence). The CDR3 covers 15 residues. CDR3 in amino acids: CASSYRGSGNYGYTF. The CDR3 DNA is TGTGCCAGCAGTTACAGGGGATCTGGGAACTATGGCTACACCTTC.

The chain recombines TRBV5-1 with TRBJ2-3; D ambiguous. The CDR3 loop spans 17 amino acids. Germline lookup yields CDR1 SGHRS and CDR2 YFSETQ. V lost 4 bases and J lost 3, with 21 bases in between. CDR3 sequence: CASSPNPPAGSTDTQYF. In DNA form, the CDR3 reads TGCGCCAGCAGCCCAAACCCCCCGGCAGGCTCGACAGATACGCAGTATTTT.

This clone was seen only once. V is TRBV5-1 and J is TRBJ2-5, with D possibly being TRBD1 (5 bases). This CDR3 has 14 residues. Trimming shortened V by 4 bases and J by 1 base, and 11 bases separated the two germline ends. Germline loops: CDR1 SGHRS, CDR2 YFSETQ. As DNA, the CDR3 is TGCGCCAGCAGCCAGAAAGACAGCCAAGAGACCCAGTACTTC. Translating gives CASSQKDSQETQYF.

The chain links TRBV5-1 to TRBJ1-1; TRBD1 aligns across 8 bases. From germline, CDR1 is SGHRS and CDR2 YFSETQ. The CDR3 has 19 amino acids. The V and J ends lost 3 bases and 1 base, in that order; junction bases with no gene match: 17. CDR3 sequence: CASSSRLTPRGQENTEAFF. The DNA for the CDR3 is TGCGCCAGCAGCTCAAGACTAACCCCGAGGGGACAGGAGAACACTGAAGCTTTCTTT.

The chain recombines TRBV5-4 with TRBJ2-7, with TRBD1 identical over 9 bases. Germline assignment: CDR1 SGHNT and CDR2 YYREEE (reference sequence). The CDR3 runs 16 residues. After removal of 2 bases from V and 0 bases from J, the junction contained 6 bases not matched to a gene. The CDR3 region has the DNA TGTGCCAGCAGCTTAGGACAGGGGCCTCTCTCCTACGAGCAGTACTTC. Its translation is CASSLGQGPLSYEQYF.